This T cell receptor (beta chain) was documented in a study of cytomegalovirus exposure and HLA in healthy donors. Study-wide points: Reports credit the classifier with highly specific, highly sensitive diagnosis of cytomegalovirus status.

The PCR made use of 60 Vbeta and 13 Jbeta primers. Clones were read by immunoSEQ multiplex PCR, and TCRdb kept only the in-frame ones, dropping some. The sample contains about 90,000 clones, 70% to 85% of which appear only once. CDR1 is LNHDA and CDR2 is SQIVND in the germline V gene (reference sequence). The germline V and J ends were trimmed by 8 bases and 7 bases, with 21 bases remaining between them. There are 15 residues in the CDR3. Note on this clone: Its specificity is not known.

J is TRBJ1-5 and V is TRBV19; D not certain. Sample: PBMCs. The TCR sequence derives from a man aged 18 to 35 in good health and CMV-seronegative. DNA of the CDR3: TGTGCCAGTGTGGATCTGGGTGTGAGTAGCCAGCCCCAGCATTTT. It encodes CASVDLGVSSQPQHF.